This T cell receptor (beta chain) was recorded in a study of CD8 T cells in ankylosing spondylitis. Study-level findings and limits: Clones linked to disease were reported to show significant enrichment in matched ankylosing spondylitis synovial fluid.

The V end lost 4 bases, the J end lost 3 bases, and 11 bases lay between the germline ends. Germline loops: CDR1 SGHDT, CDR2 YYEEEE. The CDR3 has 13 amino acids. On this clonotype itself: Its antigen is undetermined.

MiXCR, run by TCRdb on the 5' RACE reads, gives a single entry per CDR3 protein. The sample contains about 240,000 distinct CDR3 sequences, approximately 12% of which appear only once. Sequenced input: blood, either unsorted or a sorted T cell fraction (not recorded which). This TCR was recovered from a male donor with ankylosing spondylitis or in good health (not recorded which). The rearrangement joins TRBV5-6 to TRBJ2-7, with D maybe TRBD1 (6 bases). In DNA, the CDR3 is TGTGCCAGCAGCCCCGGACAGATCTACGAGCAGTACTTC. Translation gives CASSPGQIYEQYF.